A selection of T cell receptor beta chains follows, all from one sample in a study of cytomegalovirus exposure and HLA in healthy donors. Produced via immunoSEQ multiplex PCR; TCRdb's table is partial and in-frame only. The sample carries 200,000 to 250,000 clones, 70% recorded once. Sequenced sample: PBMCs. All receptors come from a man aged 35-49 years in good health and CMV-seropositive. The CDR3 runs from the conserved cysteine through the conserved F or W. Fields, in order: J gene, D gene, V gene, clone size, CDR3 length, CDR3 protein, CDR3 DNA. A D gene is named only where the DNA matches it firmly. Some rows have no size entry. The others give once, few or many, or a class for an expanded clone.

J gene: TRBJ2-5
D gene: TRBD2
V gene: TRBV4-1
clone size: once
CDR3 length: 19
CDR3 protein: CASSLESGTSVFLAETQYF
CDR3 DNA: TGCGCCAGCAGCCTCGAATCCGGGACTAGCGTCTTCCTGGCGGAGACCCAGTACTTC

J gene: TRBJ1-2
D gene: TRBD1
V gene: TRBV4-1
clone size: once
CDR3 length: 14
CDR3 protein: CASSQVTGGNGYTF
CDR3 DNA: TGCGCCAGCAGCCAAGTAACAGGGGGCAATGGCTACACCTTC

J gene: TRBJ1-1
D gene: NA
V gene: TRBV6-1
clone size: NA
CDR3 length: 13
CDR3 protein: CASSAEMNTEAFF
CDR3 DNA: TGTGCCAGCAGTGCCGAGATGAACACTGAAGCTTTCTTT

J gene: TRBJ1-1
D gene: NA
V gene: TRBV21-1
clone size: NA
CDR3 length: 13
CDR3 protein: CASSIDGRTEAFF
CDR3 DNA: TGTGCCAGCAGCATTGACGGGAGGACTGAAGCTTTCTTT

J gene: TRBJ2-1
D gene: NA
V gene: TRBV4-3
clone size: NA
CDR3 length: 15
CDR3 protein: CASSQRSAIRNEQFF
CDR3 DNA: TGCGCCAGCAGCCAGCGGTCAGCCATCCGCAATGAGCAGTTCTTC

J gene: TRBJ2-7
D gene: TRBD1
V gene: TRBV5-4
clone size: NA
CDR3 length: 14
CDR3 protein: CASSRQGEVYEQYF
CDR3 DNA: TGTGCCAGCAGCAGACAGGGAGAGGTCTACGAGCAGTACTTC

J gene: TRBJ1-5
D gene: TRBD1
V gene: TRBV15
clone size: NA
CDR3 length: 15
CDR3 protein: CATSRDKGATQSQHF
CDR3 DNA: TGTGCCACCAGCAGAGATAAGGGGGCAACTCAATCCCAGCATTTT

J gene: TRBJ1-2
D gene: NA
V gene: TRBV9
clone size: once
CDR3 length: 15
CDR3 protein: CASSVDSLPSDGYTF
CDR3 DNA: TGTGCCAGCAGCGTGGACAGCCTCCCATCGGACGGCTACACCTTC

J gene: TRBJ2-5
D gene: NA
V gene: TRBV6-1
clone size: NA
CDR3 length: 15
CDR3 protein: CASSETLITGETQYF
CDR3 DNA: TGTGCCAGCAGTGAAACCCTCATTACGGGGGAGACCCAGTACTTC

J gene: TRBJ2-7
D gene: TRBD1
V gene: TRBV4-1
clone size: NA
CDR3 length: 15
CDR3 protein: CASSPTGTGHYEQYF
CDR3 DNA: TGCGCCAGCAGCCCCACCGGGACAGGACACTACGAGCAGTACTTC

J gene: TRBJ2-3
D gene: TRBD2
V gene: TRBV27
clone size: NA
CDR3 length: 15
CDR3 protein: CASSLLAGVEDTQYF
CDR3 DNA: TGTGCCAGCAGTTTACTAGCGGGGGTCGAAGATACGCAGTATTTT

J gene: TRBJ1-2
D gene: TRBD1
V gene: TRBV7-2
clone size: NA
CDR3 length: 13
CDR3 protein: CASSFDRAGGYTF
CDR3 DNA: TGTGCCAGCAGCTTCGACAGGGCGGGTGGCTACACCTTC

J gene: TRBJ2-6
D gene: TRBD2
V gene: TRBV5-1
clone size: once
CDR3 length: 18
CDR3 protein: CASSSSGTSGRGANVLTF
CDR3 DNA: TGCGCCAGCAGCTCCTCCGGGACTAGCGGTCGTGGGGCCAACGTCCTGACTTTC

J gene: TRBJ2-2
D gene: NA
V gene: TRBV29-1
clone size: NA
CDR3 length: 14
CDR3 protein: CSVESQGRTGELFF
CDR3 DNA: TGCAGCGTTGAATCCCAGGGTAGGACCGGGGAGCTGTTTTTT

J gene: TRBJ1-6
D gene: TRBD1
V gene: TRBV27
clone size: NA
CDR3 length: 14
CDR3 protein: CASSSGQGLTPLHF
CDR3 DNA: TGTGCCAGCAGTTCCGGACAGGGGTTGACACCCCTCCACTTT

J gene: TRBJ1-1
D gene: TRBD1
V gene: TRBV6-1
clone size: few
CDR3 length: 15
CDR3 protein: CASSPWTGMNTEAFF
CDR3 DNA: TGTGCCAGCAGTCCGTGGACAGGAATGAACACTGAAGCTTTCTTT

J gene: TRBJ2-7
D gene: TRBD1
V gene: TRBV4-1
clone size: NA
CDR3 length: 14
CDR3 protein: CASSPGDRVDEQYF
CDR3 DNA: TGCGCCAGCAGCCCCGGGGACAGGGTGGACGAGCAGTACTTC

J gene: TRBJ1-6
D gene: NA
V gene: TRBV18
clone size: NA
CDR3 length: 18
CDR3 protein: CASSSAGRGNVKNSPLHF
CDR3 DNA: TGTGCCAGCTCATCTGCCGGCAGGGGAAACGTCAAGAATTCACCCCTCCACTTT

J gene: TRBJ1-1
D gene: TRBD1
V gene: TRBV19
clone size: NA
CDR3 length: 15
CDR3 protein: CASLPQGAFNTEAFF
CDR3 DNA: TGTGCCAGCCTTCCGCAGGGGGCTTTCAACACTGAAGCTTTCTTT

J gene: TRBJ2-7
D gene: NA
V gene: TRBV7-8
clone size: NA
CDR3 length: 14
CDR3 protein: CASSLGSSSYEQYF
CDR3 DNA: TGTGCCAGCAGCTTGGGGAGTAGCTCCTACGAGCAGTACTTC

J gene: TRBJ2-3
D gene: NA
V gene: TRBV12-2
clone size: NA
CDR3 length: 17
CDR3 protein: CASRRHFRDTFTDTQYF
CDR3 DNA: TGTGCAAGTCGCAGACATTTCAGGGATACTTTCACAGATACGCAGTATTTT

J gene: TRBJ2-2
D gene: TRBD1
V gene: TRBV5-8
clone size: once
CDR3 length: 16
CDR3 protein: CASSATGEENTGELFF
CDR3 DNA: TGTGCCAGCAGCGCGACAGGGGAGGAGAACACCGGGGAGCTGTTTTTT

J gene: TRBJ2-4
D gene: TRBD2
V gene: TRBV5-1
clone size: NA
CDR3 length: 16
CDR3 protein: CASSLTAGGPQNIQYF
CDR3 DNA: TGCGCCAGCAGCTTGACAGCGGGGGGGCCCCAAAACATTCAGTACTTC

J gene: TRBJ1-1
D gene: TRBD1
V gene: TRBV5-4
clone size: NA
CDR3 length: 17
CDR3 protein: CASSPQQGALVHTEAFF
CDR3 DNA: TGTGCCAGCAGCCCCCAACAGGGGGCGTTGGTTCACACTGAAGCTTTCTTT

J gene: TRBJ1-1
D gene: NA
V gene: TRBV9
clone size: NA
CDR3 length: 12
CDR3 protein: CASSEGGREAFF
CDR3 DNA: TGTGCCAGCAGCGAGGGGGGGAGAGAGGCTTTCTTT

J gene: TRBJ1-4
D gene: TRBD1
V gene: TRBV4-2
clone size: NA
CDR3 length: 17
CDR3 protein: CASSQVRGTGSNEKLFF
CDR3 DNA: TGTGCCAGCAGCCAAGTAAGGGGGACAGGGTCAAATGAAAAACTGTTTTTT

J gene: TRBJ2-5
D gene: TRBD2
V gene: TRBV16
clone size: NA
CDR3 length: 15
CDR3 protein: CASSQSAGVQETQYF
CDR3 DNA: TGTGCCAGCAGCCAATCTGCGGGGGTCCAAGAGACCCAGTACTTC

J gene: TRBJ1-2
D gene: NA
V gene: TRBV7-2
clone size: NA
CDR3 length: 14
CDR3 protein: CASSLEGRNYGYTF
CDR3 DNA: TGTGCCAGCAGCTTAGAAGGCAGGAACTATGGCTACACCTTC

J gene: TRBJ2-7
D gene: TRBD2
V gene: TRBV2
clone size: NA
CDR3 length: 14
CDR3 protein: CASSFLAGLYEQYF
CDR3 DNA: TGTGCCAGCAGTTTTCTAGCGGGACTCTACGAGCAGTACTTC

J gene: TRBJ1-3
D gene: TRBD1
V gene: TRBV9
clone size: few
CDR3 length: 16
CDR3 protein: CASSGGRQGVRNTIYF
CDR3 DNA: TGTGCCAGCAGCGGGGGGAGGCAGGGGGTGAGAAACACCATATATTTT

J gene: TRBJ1-6
D gene: NA
V gene: TRBV7-9
clone size: NA
CDR3 length: 14
CDR3 protein: CASSFRRDNSPLHF
CDR3 DNA: TGTGCCAGCAGCTTCAGGCGAGATAATTCACCCCTCCACTTT

J gene: TRBJ2-5
D gene: TRBD2
V gene: TRBV9
clone size: few
CDR3 length: 14
CDR3 protein: CASSIGLAGETQYF
CDR3 DNA: TGTGCCAGCAGCATCGGACTAGCGGGAGAGACCCAGTACTTC

J gene: TRBJ2-4
D gene: TRBD1
V gene: TRBV4-2
clone size: NA
CDR3 length: 15
CDR3 protein: CASSQGDRDKNIQYF
CDR3 DNA: TGTGCCAGCAGCCAAGGGGACAGGGACAAAAACATTCAGTACTTC

J gene: TRBJ1-1
D gene: NA
V gene: TRBV28
clone size: NA
CDR3 length: 11
CDR3 protein: CASSSQGEAFF
CDR3 DNA: TGTGCCAGCAGCTCTCAGGGGGAAGCTTTCTTT

J gene: TRBJ1-1
D gene: NA
V gene: TRBV5-1
clone size: NA
CDR3 length: 13
CDR3 protein: CASSYTGMAEAFF
CDR3 DNA: TGCGCCAGCAGCTATACAGGGATGGCTGAAGCTTTCTTT